Described below is a single TCR beta chain sequence and its context. CDR1 and CDR2 from the germline V gene are ENHRY and SYGVKD. The CDR3 has 11 residues. Trimming shortened V by 10 bases and J by 1 base, and 8 bases separated the two germline ends. Under the authors' procedure: Amplification of reference gene primers was used by the study to estimate nucleated cell counts. Sequencing used immunoSEQ multiplex PCR; TCRdb keeps in-frame clones, though not all of them. V, J and clone size derive from that table, while D and trimming were established from the DNA sequence. This table holds under 250,000 clones, around 84% found once. This sample is drawn from a study of blood T cell repertoires in COVID-19. As for the study in general: The origin of the acute and convalescent COVID-19 samples was the United States, Italy and Spain. PBMCs, B-cell-depleted T cells, or T cells provided the cDNA or gDNA that made up the material.

Patients from Seattle were sampled longitudinally, starting during active infection. The chain uses TRBV10-3 and TRBJ2-7; unclear D gene. The clonotype comes from a man aged 45-65 years with COVID-19, enrolled during active disease. The sample comprised peripheral blood. The CDR3 loop reads CASRQSYEQYF. The CDR3 nucleotides read TGTGCCAGTCGACAATCCTACGAGCAGTACTTC.